What follows are 23 T cell receptor beta chains derived from one specimen sequenced in a study of blood T cell repertoires in COVID-19. Sequencing was performed with immunoSEQ multiplex PCR; in TCRdb, only in-frame clones are kept and a portion is missing. The sample carries approximately 200,000 clones, more than 80% recorded once. Sequencing was done on a sample of PBMCs or T cells enriched from blood (not recorded which). The receptors derive from a young man who had recovered from COVID-19.

The chain recombines TRBV7-2 with TRBJ1-4; 7 positions match TRBD1. V lost 6 bases, J lost 5 bases, and 9 bases stayed unmatched. The CDR3 spans 15 residues. Germline CDR1 is SGHTA and CDR2 is FQGNSA. The CDR3 protein is CASSPTGVGNEKLFF. CDR3 nucleotides: TGTGCCAGCAGTCCTACAGGGGTTGGAAATGAAAAACTGTTTTTT. Filled out from reference TRBV7-2 and TRBJ1-4, the complete variable domain reads GAGVSQSPSNKVTEKGKDVELRCDPISGHTALYWYRQSLGQGLEFLIYFQGNSAPDKSGLPSDRFSAERTGGSVSTLTIQRTQQEDSAVYLCASSPTGVGNEKLFFGSGTQLSVL.

This clone has only a few counts. This rearrangement joins TRBV5-4 to TRBJ1-2, with 11 bases that match TRBD1. The V gene end was trimmed by 4 bases and the J gene end by 4 bases; junction bases not matched to a gene: 6. Germline V lookup: CDR1 SGHNT, CDR2 YYREEE (reference sequence). This CDR3 region has 15 residues. In DNA, the CDR3 is TGTGCCAGCAGCCTGGAAGGGACAGGGGGCTATGGCTACACCTTC. This sequence encodes CASSLEGTGGYGYTF. Complete variable domain (other parts from reference TRBV5-4 and TRBJ1-2): ETGVTQSPTHLIKTRGQQVTLRCSSQSGHNTVSWYQQALGQGPQFIFQYYREEENGRGNFPPRFSGLQFPNYSSELNVNALELDDSALYLCASSLEGTGGYGYTFGSGTRLTVV.

Concerning this clone itself: Mismatch with germline at one junction end may stem from a read error. This rearrangement joins TRBV3-1 (or the pseudogene TRBV3-2) to TRBJ2-1; D is unresolved. CDR3 length equals 14 residues. Germline V gives CDR1 LGHDT, CDR2 YNNKEL (reference sequence). For the CDR3, the DNA is TGTGCCAGCAGCCAAGAGGCTAGTTGGAATGGGCAGTTCTTC. This codes for CASSQEASWNGQFF.

The CDR3 DNA follows: TGTGCCACCGGACAGGCGAGCTCTGGGGCCAACGTCCTGACTTTC. Its translation is CATGQASSGANVLTF. This chain links TRBV27 with TRBJ2-6, with 7 bases that match TRBD1. CDR1 MNHEY and CDR2 SMNVEV come from the germline V gene (reference sequence). J lost 0 bases, V lost 10 bases, and 6 bases had no gene match. The CDR3 contains 15 residues.

The genes are TRBV27 and TRBJ1-3; 7 bases map to TRBD1. The CDR3 runs to 14 residues. After removal of 3 bases from V and 4 bases from J, the junction contained 3 bases not matched to a gene. In germline, CDR1 is MNHEY, CDR2 SMNVEV (reference sequence). The CDR3 sequence: CASSFLGQGNTIYF. The CDR3 DNA reads as TGTGCCAGCAGTTTCTTGGGACAGGGAAACACCATATATTTT.

This clone was counted once. This sequence joins TRBV9 and TRBJ2-1; D gene uncertain. V was cut by 2 bases and J by 0 bases, with 9 bases left in between. CDR3 size: 15 residues. The germline V gene has CDR1 SGDLS and CDR2 YYNGEE. The CDR3 here is CASSVSTGSYNEQFF. In DNA, the CDR3 is TGTGCCAGCAGCGTGAGCACCGGCTCCTACAATGAGCAGTTCTTC.

The chain employs TRBV28 and TRBJ2-3, with D uncertain. This CDR3 spans 16 amino acids. CDR1 and CDR2 (germline): MDHEN, SYDVKM. Trimming cost V 2 bases and J 7 bases, with 19 bases left between them. The CDR3 nucleotides read TGTGCCAGCAGTTTACCACAGTCCCCCATTCTTTATACGCAGTATTTT. Encoded protein: CASSLPQSPILYTQYF.

This clone has only a few counts. This chain connects TRBV6-5 to TRBJ1-2, with 8 bases that match TRBD1. This CDR3 spans 12 amino acids. The V segment lost 7 bases and the J segment 7 bases; nucleotides outside the gene matches: 5. Germline CDR1 reads MNHEY; CDR2 reads SVGAGI. The CDR3 DNA is TGTGCCAGCAAAAAAGACAGGGGTGGCTACACCTTC. Residues: CASKKDRGGYTF.

The V call is TRBV18, the J call TRBJ1-1; a possible D gene is TRBD1 (5 bases). The germline V and J ends were trimmed by 6 bases and 0 bases, with 23 bases remaining between them. The CDR3 runs 18 residues. Per germline, CDR1 KGHSH and CDR2 LQKENI. CDR3 residues: CASSLYAGTQRLNTEAFF. The CDR3 coding sequence is TGTGCCAGCTCGCTATACGCGGGGACCCAAAGGTTGAACACTGAAGCTTTCTTT.

The chain uses TRBV9 and TRBJ1-5; 7 bases are a match to TRBD1. There are 15 residues in the CDR3. V was pared by 3 bases and J by 6 bases, with 9 bases of the junction left unmatched. The germline gives CDR1 SGDLS, CDR2 YYNGEE. CDR3 region: CASSAEGGGGQPQHF. CDR3 nucleotides: TGTGCCAGCAGCGCTGAAGGAGGGGGCGGTCAGCCCCAGCATTTT. The full variable domain, its missing parts supplied by reference TRBV9 and TRBJ1-5, is DSGVTQTPKHLITATGQRVTLRCSPRSGDLSVYWYQQSLDQGLQFLIQYYNGEERAKGNILERFSAQQFPDLHSELNLSSLELGDSALYFCASSAEGGGGQPQHFGDGTRLSIL.

J is TRBJ2-7 and V is TRBV5-8; 9 nucleotides line up with TRBD1. This CDR3 region has 13 residues. Per germline, CDR1 SGHTS and CDR2 YDEGEE. Germline trimming cut 3 bases from V and 4 bases from J; bases unmatched to any gene: 2. In DNA, the CDR3 is TGTGCCAGCAGCTGGACAGGGGTGTACGAGCAGTACTTC. Translated, it gives CASSWTGVYEQYF. Together with reference TRBV5-8 and TRBJ2-7, the CDR3 gives the full variable domain: EAGVTQSPTHLIKTRGQQATLRCSPISGHTSVYWYQQALGLGLQFLLWYDEGEERNRGNFPPRFSGRQFPNYSSELNVNALELEDSALYLCASSWTGVYEQYFGPGTRLTVT.

There are a few counts of this clone. The J gene is TRBJ2-7, the V gene TRBV18; D perhaps matches TRBD1 (6 bases). This CDR3 has 15 amino acids. Germline CDR1 reads KGHSH; CDR2 reads LQKENI. V was shortened by 2 bases and J by 1 base, with 12 bases between the two germline ends. Here the CDR3 reads CASSPSAGTSYEQYF. The CDR3 DNA sequence: TGTGCCAGCTCACCATCCGCCGGGACATCCTACGAGCAGTACTTC.

The chain combines TRBV19 with TRBJ2-2; 7 positions match TRBD1. CDR1 and CDR2 (germline): LNHDA, SQIVND (reference sequence). J lost 6 bases, V lost 5 bases, and 6 bases had no gene match. The CDR3 is made up of 14 amino acids. CDR3 residues: CASSSPQGAGELFF. CDR3 sequence (DNA): TGTGCCAGTAGTTCCCCCCAGGGGGCCGGGGAGCTGTTTTTT.

V usage is TRBV29-1 and J usage is TRBJ2-5; 7 nucleotides match TRBD1. J gave up 1 base and V 0 bases, and 5 bases lay outside the gene matches. Germline loops: CDR1 SQVTM, CDR2 ANQGSEA. The CDR3 is 15 amino acids. Here the CDR3 reads CSVEDPAGGQETQYF. In nucleotides, the CDR3 is TGCAGCGTTGAAGATCCCGCAGGGGGCCAAGAGACCCAGTACTTC.

This chain links TRBV7-6 with TRBJ2-7; TRBD2 matches at 11 bases. This CDR3 is 15 amino acids long. Germline lookup yields CDR1 SGHVS and CDR2 FNYEAQ. Germline trimming cut 4 bases from V and 2 bases from J; bases unmatched to any gene: 4. CDR3 in DNA: TGTGCCAGCAGCTCCCGACTAGCGGGGACCTACGAGCAGTACTTC. This encodes CASSSRLAGTYEQYF.

V gene TRBV27 combines with J gene TRBJ2-5; tentatively, D is TRBD2 (5 bases). V dropped 2 bases and J dropped 3 bases, with 7 bases sitting between them. Germline V gene sequence: CDR1 MNHEY, CDR2 SMNVEV (reference sequence). This CDR3 is 13 amino acids long. The CDR3 DNA reads as TGTGCCAGCAGTTTAGGACTGGAAGAGACCCAGTACTTC. Its protein is CASSLGLEETQYF.

This clone was seen once. CDR3 amino acids: CASSWGGDEQYF. Written as DNA, the CDR3 is TGTGCCAGCAGCTGGGGGGGTGACGAGCAGTACTTC. The rearrangement uses TRBV27 and TRBJ2-7; 7 bases are shared with TRBD2. This CDR3 is 12 amino acids long. Trimming at V came to 6 bases and at J to 5 bases, leaving 4 bases not matched to a gene. Germline lookup yields CDR1 MNHEY and CDR2 SMNVEV (reference sequence).

The rearrangement links TRBV7-8 to TRBJ2-7; 8 nucleotides agree with TRBD1. J gave up 2 bases and V 4 bases, and 4 bases lay outside the gene matches. CDR1 is SGHVS, CDR2 FQNEAQ, per germline. There are 14 residues in the CDR3. CDR3 sequence: CASSSQGATYEQYF. CDR3 in DNA: TGTGCCAGCAGCTCCCAGGGGGCCACCTACGAGCAGTACTTC.

The chain has TRBV4-3 and TRBJ2-2; 9 bases fit TRBD1. Germline loops: CDR1 LGHNA, CDR2 YSLEER. V was pared by 2 bases and J by 6 bases, with 7 bases of the junction left unmatched. This CDR3 spans 16 amino acids. The DNA of the CDR3 is TGCGCCAGCAGCCAAAGGTGGGACAGGGAAGCCGGGGAGCTGTTTTTT. Its protein product is CASSQRWDREAGELFF.

This clone has more than one count but fewer than ten. The V and J genes are TRBV19 and TRBJ1-2; D gene uncertain. The germline gives CDR1 LNHDA, CDR2 SQIVND (reference sequence). This CDR3 is built from 13 residues. Deletions cut 6 bases from V and 2 bases from J, with 10 bases between. In nucleotides, the CDR3 is TGTGCCAGTAGCCGAGGGAGGAACTATGGCTACACCTTC. The encoded protein is CASSRGRNYGYTF.

J is TRBJ1-1 and V is TRBV28; TRBD1 might be the D (6 bases). The germline CDR1 and CDR2 sequences are MDHEN and SYDVKM. Trimming removed 5 bases from V and 4 bases from J, with 11 bases in between. The CDR3 contains 13 residues. CDR3: CASSQLTGTEAFF. The DNA of the CDR3 is TGTGCCAGCAGTCAATTGACAGGCACTGAAGCTTTCTTT.

This clone came up once. CDR3 amino acids: CASSRDRSYEQYF. The CDR3 DNA follows: TGTGCCAGCAGCCGCGACAGGTCCTACGAGCAGTACTTC. This chain connects TRBV11-2 to TRBJ2-7, with a possible D match to TRBD1 (6 bases). Germline loops: CDR1 SGHAT, CDR2 FQNNGV. V lost 5 bases, J lost 1 base, and 9 bases lay in between. The length of the CDR3 is 13 residues.

This rearrangement joins TRBV6-5 to TRBJ1-1; 9 bases map to TRBD1. Germline V gene sequence: CDR1 MNHEY, CDR2 SVGAGI. The CDR3 spans 15 residues. The V and J ends lost 2 bases and 7 bases, in that order; junction bases with no gene match: 8. The CDR3 DNA reads as TGTGCCAGCAGTTACGGCGGGACAGGGCCGGGTGAAGCTTTCTTT. Translation: CASSYGGTGPGEAFF.